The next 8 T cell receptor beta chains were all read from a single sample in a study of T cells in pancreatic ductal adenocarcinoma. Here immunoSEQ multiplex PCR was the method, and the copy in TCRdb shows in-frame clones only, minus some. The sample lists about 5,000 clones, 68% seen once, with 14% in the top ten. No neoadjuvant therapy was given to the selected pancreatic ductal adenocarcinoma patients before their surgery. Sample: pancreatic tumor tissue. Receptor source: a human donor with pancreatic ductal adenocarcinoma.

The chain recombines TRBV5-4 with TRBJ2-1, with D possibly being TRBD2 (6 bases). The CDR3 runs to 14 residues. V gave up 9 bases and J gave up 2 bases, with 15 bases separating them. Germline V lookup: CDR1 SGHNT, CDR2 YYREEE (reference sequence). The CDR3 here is CAMQQGLTYNEQFF. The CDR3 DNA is TGTGCCATGCAGCAGGGACTTACCTACAATGAGCAGTTCTTC.

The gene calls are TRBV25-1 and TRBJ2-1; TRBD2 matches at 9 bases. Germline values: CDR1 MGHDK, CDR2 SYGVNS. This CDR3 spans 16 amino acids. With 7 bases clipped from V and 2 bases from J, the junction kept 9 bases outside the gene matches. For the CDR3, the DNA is TGTGCCAGCAAGAAATCTCCTAGCGGGGCCTACAATGAGCAGTTCTTC. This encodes CASKKSPSGAYNEQFF. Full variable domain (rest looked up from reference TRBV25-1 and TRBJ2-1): EADIYQTPRYLVIGTGKKITLECSQTMGHDKMYWYQQDPGMELHLIHYSYGVNSTEKGDLSSESTVSRIRTEHFPLTLESARPSHTSQYLCASKKSPSGAYNEQFFGPGTRLTVL.

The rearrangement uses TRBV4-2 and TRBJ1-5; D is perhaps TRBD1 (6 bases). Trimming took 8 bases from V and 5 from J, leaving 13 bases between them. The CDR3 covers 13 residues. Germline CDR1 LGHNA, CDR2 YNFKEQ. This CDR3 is CASGGAGDQPQHF. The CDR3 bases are TGTGCCAGCGGGGGGGCAGGGGATCAGCCCCAGCATTTT.

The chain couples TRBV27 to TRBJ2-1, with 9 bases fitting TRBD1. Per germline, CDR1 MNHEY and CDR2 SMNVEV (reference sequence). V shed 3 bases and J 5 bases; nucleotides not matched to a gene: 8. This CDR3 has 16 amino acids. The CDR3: CASSLYRDRAHNEQFF. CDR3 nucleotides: TGTGCCAGCAGTTTGTACCGGGACAGGGCACACAATGAGCAGTTCTTC.

The CDR3 DNA follows: TGCGCCAGCACGCAGGGAGACAACTACAATGAGCAGTTCTTC. Its translation: CASTQGDNYNEQFF. The rearrangement links TRBV5-1 to TRBJ2-1; either TRBD1 or TRBD2 may supply D (5 bases each). Germline CDR1 is SGHRS and CDR2 is YFSETQ. CDR3 length: 14 residues. Trimming cost V 6 bases and J 3 bases, with 13 bases left between them.

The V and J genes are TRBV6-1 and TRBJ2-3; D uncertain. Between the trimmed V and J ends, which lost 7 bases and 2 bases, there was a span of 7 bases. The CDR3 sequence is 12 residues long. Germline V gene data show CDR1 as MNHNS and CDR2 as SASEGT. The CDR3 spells CASNRVTDTQYF. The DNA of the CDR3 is TGTGCCAGCAATAGGGTCACAGATACGCAGTATTTT.

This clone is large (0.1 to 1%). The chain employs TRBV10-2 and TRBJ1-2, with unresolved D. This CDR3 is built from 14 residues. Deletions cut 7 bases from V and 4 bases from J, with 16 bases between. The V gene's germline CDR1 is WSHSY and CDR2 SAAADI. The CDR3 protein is CASTAVNSFYGYTF. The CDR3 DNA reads TGCGCCAGCACGGCGGTCAACAGTTTCTATGGCTACACCTTC.

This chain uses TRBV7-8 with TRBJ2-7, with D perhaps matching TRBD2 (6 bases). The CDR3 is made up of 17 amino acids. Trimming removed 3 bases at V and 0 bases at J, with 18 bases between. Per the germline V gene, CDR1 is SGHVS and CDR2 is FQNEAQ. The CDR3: CASSFPSGGRSSYEQYF. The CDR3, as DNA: TGTGCCAGCAGCTTCCCCTCTGGAGGGAGGAGCTCCTACGAGCAGTACTTC.